This T cell receptor beta chain was documented in a study of spatial heterogeneity in lung cancer. Study-wide background: Raw sequencing reads included, on average, more than 9.5 appearances of each unique TCR and UMI combination. The study's findings and limits: Relative to follow-up, resection was when ubiquitous expanded tumor TCRs appeared more in blood.

TCRdb ran MiXCR on the 5' RACE reads and lists one entry per CDR3 protein. The sample includes several thousand distinct CDR3 sequences, around 25% of them seen just once. To note about this clonotype: Its antigen is still unknown. An end of the junction does not agree with germline; a read error may underlie this. This beta chain is an off-target read within a library intended for alpha chains, so its frequency means little.

Sample time point: sample taken at primary tumor resection. The input material, whole RNA from tumor, nontumor lung or frozen PBMC, was sequenced unsorted. Specimen: PBMCs, collected at surgery. The receptor comes from a female donor with early-stage non-small cell lung cancer.

DNA for the CDR3: TGTTCCAGCAGCTCGACCGGACTAGCGGCGACCTACGAGCAGTACTTC. Amino acid sequence: CSSSSTGLAATYEQYF. This chain connects TRBV7-2 to TRBJ2-7; 10 nucleotides agree with TRBD2. The CDR3 is made up of 16 amino acids. CDR1 and CDR2 (germline): SGHTA, FQGNSA. The variable domain in full, completed from reference TRBV7-2 and TRBJ2-7, reads GAGVSQSPSNKVTEKGKDVELRCDPISGHTALYWYRQSLGQGLEFLIYFQGNSAPDKSGLPSDRFSAERTGGSVSTLTIQRTQQEDSAVYLCSSSSTGLAATYEQYFGPGTRLTVT.